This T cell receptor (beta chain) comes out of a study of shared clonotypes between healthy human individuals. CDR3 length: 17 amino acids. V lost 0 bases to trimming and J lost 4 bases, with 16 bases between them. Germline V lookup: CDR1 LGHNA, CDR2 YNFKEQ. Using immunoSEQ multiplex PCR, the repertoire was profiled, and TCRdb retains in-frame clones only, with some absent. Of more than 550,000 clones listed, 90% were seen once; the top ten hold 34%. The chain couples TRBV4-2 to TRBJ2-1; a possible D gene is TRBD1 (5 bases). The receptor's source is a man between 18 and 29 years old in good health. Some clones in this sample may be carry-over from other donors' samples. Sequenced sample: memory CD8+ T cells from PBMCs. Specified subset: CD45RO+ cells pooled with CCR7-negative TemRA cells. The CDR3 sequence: CASSQDFGRATYNEQFF. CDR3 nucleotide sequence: TGTGCCAGCAGCCAAGATTTTGGCAGGGCGACTTACAATGAGCAGTTCTTC.